This TCR beta chain was sequenced during a study of preoperative IRX-2 immunotherapy in early breast cancer. TCRdb's table, derived via immunoSEQ multiplex PCR, lists solely in-frame clones and lacks some. In the table there are about 23,000 clones, approximately 95% of which are singletons. This sample's treatment: preoperative locoregional IRX-2 cytokine immunotherapy. This phase Ib study tested locoregional IRX-2 cytokine immunotherapy given before surgery. Germline V gene sequence: CDR1 LNHDA, CDR2 SQIVND (reference sequence). V was clipped by 3 bases and J by 0 bases; unmatched bases: 4. The CDR3 loop spans 15 amino acids.

This clonotype was obtained from a human donor with breast cancer. The chain joins TRBV19 to TRBJ2-7; 8 nucleotides line up with TRBD2. The source material was tumor tissue, sampled after IRX-2 immunotherapy. This CDR3 is CASSISGDSSYEQYF. In nucleotides, the CDR3 is TGTGCCAGTAGTATTAGCGGGGATAGCTCCTACGAGCAGTACTTC.